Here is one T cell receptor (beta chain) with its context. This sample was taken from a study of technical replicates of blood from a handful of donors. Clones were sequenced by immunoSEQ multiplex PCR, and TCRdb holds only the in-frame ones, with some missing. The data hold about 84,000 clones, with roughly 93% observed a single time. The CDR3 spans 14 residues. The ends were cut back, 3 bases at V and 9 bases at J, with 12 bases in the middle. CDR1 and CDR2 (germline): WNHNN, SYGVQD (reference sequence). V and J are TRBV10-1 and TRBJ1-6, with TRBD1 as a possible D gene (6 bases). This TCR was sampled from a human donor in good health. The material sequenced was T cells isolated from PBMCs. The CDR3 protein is CASSDRGAPSPLHF. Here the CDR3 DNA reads TGCGCCAGCAGTGACAGGGGCGCCCCTTCACCCCTCCACTTT.